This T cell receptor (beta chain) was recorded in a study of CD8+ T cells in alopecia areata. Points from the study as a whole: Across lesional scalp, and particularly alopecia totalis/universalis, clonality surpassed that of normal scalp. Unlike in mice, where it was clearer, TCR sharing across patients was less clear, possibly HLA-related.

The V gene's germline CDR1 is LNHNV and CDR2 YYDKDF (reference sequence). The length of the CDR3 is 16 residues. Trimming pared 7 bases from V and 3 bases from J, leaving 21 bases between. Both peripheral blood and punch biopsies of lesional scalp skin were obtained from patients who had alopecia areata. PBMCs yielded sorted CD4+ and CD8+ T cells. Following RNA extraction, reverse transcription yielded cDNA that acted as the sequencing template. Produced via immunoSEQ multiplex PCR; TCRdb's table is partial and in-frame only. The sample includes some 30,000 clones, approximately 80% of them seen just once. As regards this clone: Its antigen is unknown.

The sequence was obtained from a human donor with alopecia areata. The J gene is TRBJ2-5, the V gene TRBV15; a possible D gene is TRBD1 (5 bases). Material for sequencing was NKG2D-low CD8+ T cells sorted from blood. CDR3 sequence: CATIASEMTAEETQYF. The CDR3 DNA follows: TGTGCCACCATTGCTTCCGAAATGACAGCAGAAGAGACCCAGTACTTC.